One and the same sample provided the 6 T cell receptor beta chains below, sequenced in a study of T cell responses to AZD1222 COVID-19 vaccine. Some clones are missing from TCRdb's copy, which holds only in-frame ones; the method was immunoSEQ multiplex PCR. The data contain about 110,000 clones, around nine tenths of them singletons. Sequenced material: peripheral blood, taken on day 0 of MenACWY control vaccination. The source of these receptors is an adult in good health.

CDR3 loop: CASSRRDRGMHGYTF. CDR3 DNA: TGTGCCAGCAGCAGACGGGACAGGGGAATGCATGGCTACACCTTC. This chain joins TRBV11-3 and TRBJ1-2; TRBD1 matches at 10 bases. The germline gives CDR1 SGHNT, CDR2 YENEEA. The CDR3 is 15 residues long. J was trimmed by 6 bases and V by 5 bases; bases with no gene match: 9.

The chain has TRBV6-5 and TRBJ2-7; D might be TRBD1 (6 bases). Trimming took off 5 bases at V and 6 bases at J, with 14 bases between the two ends. The CDR3 consists of 13 residues. CDR1 and CDR2 (germline): MNHEY, SVGAGI. The CDR3 region has the DNA TGTGCCAGCAGTCCTCAGGGGAACGGCGAGCAGTACTTC. Translated: CASSPQGNGEQYF.

J is TRBJ2-3 and V is TRBV28, with D perhaps matching TRBD2 (6 bases). The CDR3 runs 14 residues. CDR1 and CDR2 (germline): MDHEN, SYDVKM. Trimming pared 6 bases from V and 0 bases from J, leaving 10 bases between. In nucleotides, the CDR3 is TGTGCCAGCAGGACCGGGACTAGCACAGATACGCAGTATTTT. Protein product: CASRTGTSTDTQYF.

The chain uses TRBV5-4 and TRBJ1-4, with TRBD1 matching over 8 bases. The germline gives CDR1 SGHNT, CDR2 YYREEE (reference sequence). This CDR3 has 14 amino acids. V shed 4 bases, J shed 7 bases, and the junction held 6 bases outside the gene matches. CDR3 DNA sequence: TGTGCCAGCAGCCAACAGGGGGTAGCTGAAAAACTGTTTTTT. Its translation is CASSQQGVAEKLFF.

The chain has TRBV18 and TRBJ1-2; 11 bases are shared with TRBD1. Trimming at V came to 3 bases and at J to 4 bases, leaving 13 bases not matched to a gene. The CDR3 loop spans 18 amino acids. Germline loops: CDR1 KGHSH, CDR2 LQKENI. CDR3 protein: CASSPSSGTGGRGYGYTF. CDR3 nucleotides: TGTGCCAGCTCACCGAGTTCCGGGACAGGGGGGCGAGGCTATGGCTACACCTTC. Filled out from reference TRBV18 and TRBJ1-2, the complete variable domain reads NAGVMQNPRHLVRRRGQEARLRCSPMKGHSHVYWYRQLPEEGLKFMVYLQKENIIDESGMPKERFSAEFPKEGPSILRIQQVVRGDSAAYFCASSPSSGTGGRGYGYTFGSGTRLTVV.

The CDR3 loop reads CASSLEARGFYEQYF. The CDR3 bases are TGTGCCAGCAGCCTAGAGGCACGGGGCTTCTACGAGCAGTACTTC. This rearrangement joins TRBV9 to TRBJ2-7; TRBD1 or TRBD2 may be the D gene (5 bases each). V was shortened by 4 bases and J by 3 bases, with 17 bases between the two germline ends. Looked up from germline, CDR1 is SGDLS and CDR2 is YYNGEE. The CDR3 extends over 15 amino acids.